This is a list of T cell receptor beta chains from one sample in a study of T cell responses to AZD1222 COVID-19 vaccine. This table comes from immunoSEQ multiplex PCR, and its TCRdb copy is limited to in-frame clones, with some not included. The data contain over 85,000 clones, around 89% of them singletons. The sequencing used peripheral blood, collected on day 0 of AZD1222 vaccination. These receptors were taken from an adult in good health. Both conserved end residues are part of each CDR3. Each record gives: D gene, J gene, clone size, V gene, CDR3 protein, CDR3 DNA. D genes are given only for firm matches. Rows give clone size only sometimes, using once, few, many, or a class for an expanded clone.

>NA|TRBJ1-1|NA|TRBV2
CASSGRENTEAFF
TGTGCCAGCAGTGGGCGGGAGAACACTGAAGCTTTCTTT
>TRBD1|TRBJ1-2|NA|TRBV19
CASTNRGVYGYTF
TGTGCCAGTACGAACAGGGGTGTCTATGGCTACACCTTC
>NA|TRBJ1-5|NA|TRBV27
CASSLSRQYQPQHF
TGTGCCAGCAGTTTATCCCGACAGTATCAGCCCCAGCATTTT
>TRBD2|TRBJ2-7|NA|TRBV2
CASRNPGGARVYEQYF
TGTGCCAGCAGGAATCCGGGGGGGGCGAGGGTTTACGAGCAGTACTTC
>NA|TRBJ2-1|NA|TRBV6-5
CASSYLGRQFF
TGTGCCAGCAGTTACTTGGGTCGACAGTTCTTC
>NA|TRBJ2-4|NA|TRBV30
CAMGGLLAKNIQYF
TGTGCAATGGGGGGGCTTCTAGCCAAAAACATTCAGTACTTC
>TRBD1|TRBJ1-6|NA|TRBV4-1
CASSPDRGRDNSPLHF
TGCGCCAGCAGCCCGGACAGGGGGCGCGATAATTCACCCCTCCACTTT
>TRBD1|TRBJ2-5|NA|TRBV2
CASTDVRTGGETQYF
TGTGCCAGCACCGACGTTAGGACAGGGGGAGAGACCCAGTACTTC
>TRBD2|TRBJ2-7|NA|TRBV10-3
CAIGGGSYEQYF
TGTGCCATCGGCGGGGGCTCCTACGAGCAGTACTTC
>NA|TRBJ2-1|once|TRBV11-3
CASSPGPKYNEQFF
TGTGCCAGCAGCCCGGGACCGAAATACAATGAGCAGTTCTTC
>NA|TRBJ1-2|NA|TRBV10-1
CASSDSYGYTF
TGCGCCAGCAGTGACAGTTATGGCTACACCTTC
>TRBD1|TRBJ2-7|once|TRBV2
CASSNSGQGTEQYF
TGTGCCAGCAGCAACTCGGGACAGGGGACAGAGCAGTACTTC
>NA|TRBJ1-2|NA|TRBV28
CASSRSGGPIYGYTF
TGTGCCAGCAGCAGGAGCGGGGGGCCGATTTATGGCTACACCTTC
>NA|TRBJ2-3|once|TRBV7-2
CASSLGGRYAITDTQYF
TGTGCCAGCAGCCTGGGGGGCCGTTACGCCATCACAGATACGCAGTATTTT